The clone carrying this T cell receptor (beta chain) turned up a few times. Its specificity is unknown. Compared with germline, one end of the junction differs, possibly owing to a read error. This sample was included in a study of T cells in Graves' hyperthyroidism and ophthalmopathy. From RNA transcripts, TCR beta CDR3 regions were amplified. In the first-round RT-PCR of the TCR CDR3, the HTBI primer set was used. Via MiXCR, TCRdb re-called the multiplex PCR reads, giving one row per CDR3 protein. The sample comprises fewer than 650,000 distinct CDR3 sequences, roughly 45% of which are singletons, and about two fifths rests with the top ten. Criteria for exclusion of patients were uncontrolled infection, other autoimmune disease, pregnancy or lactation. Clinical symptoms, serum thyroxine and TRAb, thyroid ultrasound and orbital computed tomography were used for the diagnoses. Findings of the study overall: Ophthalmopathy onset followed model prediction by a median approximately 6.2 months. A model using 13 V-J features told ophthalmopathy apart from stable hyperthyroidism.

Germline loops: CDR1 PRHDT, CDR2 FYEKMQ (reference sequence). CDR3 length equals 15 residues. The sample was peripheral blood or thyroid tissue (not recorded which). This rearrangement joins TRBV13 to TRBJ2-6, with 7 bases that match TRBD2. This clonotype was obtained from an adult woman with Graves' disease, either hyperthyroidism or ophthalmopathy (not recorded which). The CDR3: CASSLGREETNVLTF. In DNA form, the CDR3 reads TGTGCCAGCAGCCTAGGGAGGGAGGAGACCAACGTCCTGACTTTC. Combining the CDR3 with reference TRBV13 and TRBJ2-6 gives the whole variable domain AAGVIQSPRHLIKEKRETATLKCYPIPRHDTVYWYQQGPGQDPQFLISFYEKMQSDKGSIPDRFSAQQFSDYHSELNMSSLELGDSALYFCASSLGREETNVLTFGAGSRLTVL.